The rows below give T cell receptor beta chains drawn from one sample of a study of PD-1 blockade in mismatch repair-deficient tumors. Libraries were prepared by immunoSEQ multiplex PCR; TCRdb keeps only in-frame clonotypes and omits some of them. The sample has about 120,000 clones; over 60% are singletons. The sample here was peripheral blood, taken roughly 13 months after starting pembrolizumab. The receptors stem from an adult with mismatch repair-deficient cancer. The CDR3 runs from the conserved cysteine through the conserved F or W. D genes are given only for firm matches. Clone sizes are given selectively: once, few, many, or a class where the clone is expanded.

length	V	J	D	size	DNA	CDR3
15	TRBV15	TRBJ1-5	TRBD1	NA	TGTGCCACCAGCAGACGGACAGGGGGCAATCAGCCCCAGCATTTT	CATSRRTGGNQPQHF
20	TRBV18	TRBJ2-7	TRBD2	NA	TGTGCCAGCTCGTTGAGAAGAGGTGGTTATTATCCGGGAGGGATATACGAGCAGTACTTC	CASSLRRGGYYPGGIYEQYF
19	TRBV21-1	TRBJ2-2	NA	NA	TGTGCCAGCAGCAAAACCCATTTTAATCCCTCAGGCATCACCGGGGAGCTGTTTTTT	CASSKTHFNPSGITGELFF
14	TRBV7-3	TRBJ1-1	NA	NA	TGTGCCAGCAGCTCCGGACTGATGAACACTGAAGCTTTCTTT	CASSSGLMNTEAFF
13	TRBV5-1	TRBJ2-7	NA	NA	TGCGCCAGCAGCTCAGGGACCTTAAGCGAGCAGTACTTC	CASSSGTLSEQYF
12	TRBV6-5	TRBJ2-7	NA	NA	TGTGCCAGCAGTTACTACTCCTACGAGCAGTACTTC	CASSYYSYEQYF
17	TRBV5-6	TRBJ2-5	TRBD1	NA	TGTGCCAGCAGCTTGAGGACGACAGGGGGCGGCCAAGAGACCCAGTACTTC	CASSLRTTGGGQETQYF
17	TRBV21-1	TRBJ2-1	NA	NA	TGTGCCAGCAGCAAAGGTTTAAGGGACAGGGAAAGTCATGAGCAGTTCTTC	CASSKGLRDRESHEQFF
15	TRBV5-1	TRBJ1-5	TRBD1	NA	TGCGCCAGCAGCTTCACAGGGGGCTGGGATCAGCCCCAGCATTTT	CASSFTGGWDQPQHF
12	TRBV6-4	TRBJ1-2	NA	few	TGTGCCAGCAGTGACGGACGCTATGGCTACACCTTC	CASSDGRYGYTF
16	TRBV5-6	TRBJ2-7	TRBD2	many	TGTGCCAGCAGCTTGGAGTCGGCGGGAGGGGCCTACGAGCAGTACTTC	CASSLESAGGAYEQYF
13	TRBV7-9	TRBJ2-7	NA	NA	TGTGCCAGCAGCTTGGAGTTATCCTACGAGCAGTACTTC	CASSLELSYEQYF
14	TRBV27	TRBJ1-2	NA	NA	TGTGCCAGCAGTTCCTCGCGCCAAGTCCATGGCTACACCTTC	CASSSSRQVHGYTF
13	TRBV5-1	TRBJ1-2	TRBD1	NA	TGCGCCAGCAGCGTGACAGGGGTGGAAGGCTACACCTTC	CASSVTGVEGYTF
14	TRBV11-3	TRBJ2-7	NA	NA	TGTGCCAGCAGCTTTTCGAGTATTTCCTACGAGCAGTACTTC	CASSFSSISYEQYF
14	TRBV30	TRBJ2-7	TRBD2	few	TGTGCCTGGAGTGTACTGCGGGAGCCCTACGAGCAGTACTTC	CAWSVLREPYEQYF
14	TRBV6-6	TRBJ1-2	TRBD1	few	TGTGCCAGCAGTGGGACCCGACAGGGGAATGGCTACACCTTC	CASSGTRQGNGYTF
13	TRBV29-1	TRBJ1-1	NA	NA	TGCAGCGTTGAATCAGGGCAGGGAACTGAAGCTTTCTTT	CSVESGQGTEAFF
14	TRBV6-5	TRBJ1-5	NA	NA	TGTGCCAGCAGTCGAGGGTACGACAATCAGCCCCAGCATTTT	CASSRGYDNQPQHF
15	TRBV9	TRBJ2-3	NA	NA	TGTGCCAGCAGCGTGAGACAAGGAAACACAGATACGCAGTATTTT	CASSVRQGNTDTQYF